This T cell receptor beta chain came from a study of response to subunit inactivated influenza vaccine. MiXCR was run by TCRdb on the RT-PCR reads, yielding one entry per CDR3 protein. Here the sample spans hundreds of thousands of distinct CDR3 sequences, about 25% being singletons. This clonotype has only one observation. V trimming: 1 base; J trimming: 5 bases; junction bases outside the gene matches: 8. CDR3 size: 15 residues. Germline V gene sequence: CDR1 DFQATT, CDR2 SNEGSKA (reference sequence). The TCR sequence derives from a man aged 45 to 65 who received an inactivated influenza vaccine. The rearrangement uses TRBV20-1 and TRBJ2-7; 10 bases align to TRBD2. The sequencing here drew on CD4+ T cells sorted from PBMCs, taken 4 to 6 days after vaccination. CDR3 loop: CSARALSGRVDEQYF. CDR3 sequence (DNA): TGCAGTGCTAGAGCGCTGAGCGGGAGGGTGGACGAGCAGTACTTC.